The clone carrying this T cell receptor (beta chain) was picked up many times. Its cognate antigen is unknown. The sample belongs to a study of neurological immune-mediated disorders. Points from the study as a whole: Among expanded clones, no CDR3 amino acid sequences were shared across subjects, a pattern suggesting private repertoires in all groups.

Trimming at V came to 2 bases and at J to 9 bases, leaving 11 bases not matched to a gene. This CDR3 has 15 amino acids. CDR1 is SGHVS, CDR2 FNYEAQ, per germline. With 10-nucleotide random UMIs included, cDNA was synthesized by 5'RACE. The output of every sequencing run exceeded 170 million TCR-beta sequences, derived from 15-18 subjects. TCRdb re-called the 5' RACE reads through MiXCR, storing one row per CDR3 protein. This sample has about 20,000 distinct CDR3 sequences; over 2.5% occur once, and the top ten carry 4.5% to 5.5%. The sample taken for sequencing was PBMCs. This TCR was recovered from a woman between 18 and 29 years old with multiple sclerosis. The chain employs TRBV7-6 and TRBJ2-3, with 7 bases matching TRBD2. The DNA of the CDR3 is TGTGCCAGCAGCTTAAGCGGGTCCCGAGCGGGAACGCAGTATTTT. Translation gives CASSLSGSRAGTQYF. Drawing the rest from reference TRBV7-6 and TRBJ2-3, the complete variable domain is GAGVSQSPRYKVTKRGQDVALRCDPISGHVSLYWYRQALGQGPEFLTYFNYEAQQDKSGLPNDRFSAERPEGSISTLTIQRTEQRDSAMYRCASSLSGSRAGTQYFGPGTRLTVL.